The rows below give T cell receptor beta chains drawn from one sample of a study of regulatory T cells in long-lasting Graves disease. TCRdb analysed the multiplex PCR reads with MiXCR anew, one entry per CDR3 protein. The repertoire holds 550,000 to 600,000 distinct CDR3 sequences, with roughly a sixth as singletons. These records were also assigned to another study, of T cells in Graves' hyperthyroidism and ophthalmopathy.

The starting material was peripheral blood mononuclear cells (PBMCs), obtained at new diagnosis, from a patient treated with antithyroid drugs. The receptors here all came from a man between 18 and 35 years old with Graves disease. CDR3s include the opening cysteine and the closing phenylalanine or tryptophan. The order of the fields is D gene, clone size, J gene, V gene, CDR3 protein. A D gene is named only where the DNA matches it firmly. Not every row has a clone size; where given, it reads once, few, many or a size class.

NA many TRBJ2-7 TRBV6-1 CASSSPRLTYEQYF
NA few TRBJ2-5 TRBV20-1 CSASRGEGETQYF
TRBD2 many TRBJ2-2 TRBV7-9 CASSLASSGSTGELFF
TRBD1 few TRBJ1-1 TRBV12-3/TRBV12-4 CASQGARGTEAFF
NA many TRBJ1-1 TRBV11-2 CASSFYPRRNTEAFF
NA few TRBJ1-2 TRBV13 CASSLEGINYGYTF
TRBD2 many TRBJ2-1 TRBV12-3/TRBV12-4 CASSSGRLAFSSYNEQFF
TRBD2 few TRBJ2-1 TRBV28 CASNLIGTSGSVEQFF
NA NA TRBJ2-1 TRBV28 CASSLVGEADEQFF
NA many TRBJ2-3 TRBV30 CAWSVGSDTQYF
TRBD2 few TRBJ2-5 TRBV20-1 CSAGGTSGRARETQYF
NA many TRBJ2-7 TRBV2 CASTFFGGNEQYF
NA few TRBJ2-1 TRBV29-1 CSVVVFETYNEQFF
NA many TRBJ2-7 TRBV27 CASSFARSSYEQYF
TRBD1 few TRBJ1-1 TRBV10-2 CASSGTGSSEAFF
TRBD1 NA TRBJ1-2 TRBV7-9 CASSVGQGLSYGYTF
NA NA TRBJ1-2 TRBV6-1 CASSPTGRRSSYTF
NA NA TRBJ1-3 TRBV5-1 CASRPGPGLTGNTIYF